This T cell receptor (beta chain) stems from a study of vaccination effects on CD4 cells after COVID-19. Study as a whole: With the ViraFEST assay, the study expanded antigen-specific CD4+ T cells using viral peptide pools, then sequenced them. Subjects were given two BNT162b2 or mRNA-1273 vaccine doses. General study points: Late after vaccination, infection- and vaccine-induced clones showed marked clonal contraction.

V trimming: 5 bases; J trimming: 2 bases; junction bases outside the gene matches: 4. Germline assignment: CDR1 SGHDT and CDR2 YYEEEE. This CDR3 comprises 14 residues. With roughly 9 days of culture completed, CD4+ T cells were isolated. Cells had half their medium changed to IL-2 medium on days 3 and 7. Using immunoSEQ multiplex PCR, the repertoire was profiled, and TCRdb retains in-frame clones only, with some absent. Of 30,000 to 40,000 clones listed, more than 75% are singletons. With regard to this clone: Its antigen is not known.

The rearrangement uses TRBV5-6 and TRBJ1-3; 7 bases fit TRBD1. Sequenced material: CD4+ T cells from PBMCs cultured without peptide, taken before COVID-19 vaccination. The TCR sequence derives from a human donor who received a COVID-19 vaccine. CDR3 region: CASRDRETGNTIYF. DNA for the CDR3: TGTGCCAGCAGAGACAGGGAAACTGGAAACACCATATATTTT.